This TCR beta chain appears in the sequencing data of a study of cytomegalovirus exposure and HLA in healthy donors (dated by TCRdb to the late 2010s). With respect to the entire study: An earlier analysis of several hundred of the donors reported about 280 Gb of sequence data and 95 million to 120 million unique TCR beta sequences obtained from around 190 million T cells. An early release covering around 630 HLA-typed donors comprised about 300 gigabases of sequencing data and around 85 million unique TCR sequences. Among the roughly 410 genotyped donors, under 90% belonged to the genetic ancestry cluster associated with self-reported Caucasian donors. The study was designed to test whether signatures of past pathogen exposure could be identified by cataloging public T cell receptors. Using immunosequencing, the study profiled T cell repertoires from 640 or so subjects and related those repertoires to cytomegalovirus serostatus. Along with the approximately 650-subject first cohort, a separate validation cohort of over a hundred different subjects was used. High-throughput TCR immunosequencing, statistical association of individual TCRs with disease status, and machine learning were combined to predict cytomegalovirus infection status. A later analysis re-analyzed previously published TCR beta repertoires from approximately 700 donors and added high-resolution HLA genotyping to study TCR occurrence patterns. Rather than using new phenotypic data, the later analysis identified candidate immune exposures from TCR beta sequences and from how often those sequences occurred across donors. To decide whether each TCR beta V gene segment behaved as functional or pseudogenic, an earlier analysis of some 540 of the donors relied on high-throughput TCR beta sequencing. Donor age, sex, ethnicity and CMV serostatus were compiled together with the repertoire data. In a later genetic analysis, genome-wide SNP genotypes for about three fifths of the roughly 670 donors were used, and that subset was treated as a discovery cohort. Every discovery cohort repertoire had been produced on one sequencing platform. Class I and class II HLA loci were covered by the typing at four-digit resolution. The number of donors typed differed by locus, with 629-630 for A, B, C, DRB1 and DQB1, around 520 for DQA1, 606 for DPA1, and approximately 470 for DPB1. Four to six DR-DQ haplotypes were handled as single units for association and clustering, since linkage in the cohort was strong. Across some 400 genotyped donors of the cohort, an average of approximately 220,000 unique TCR beta nucleotide sequences per donor were sequenced, and around 19% of those sequences were non-productive.

Of note for this clone: Its binding antigen is unknown. The record has no base qualities; no much larger clone is one base away.

For this chain, trimming is 6 bases at the V end and 8 bases at the J end, and the number of junction bases without a gene match is 15. The CDR3 numbers 16 residues from cysteine through phenylalanine. CDR3 DNA only is kept here, 48 bases in frame from base 1. CDR1 WNHNN and CDR2 SYGVQD were looked up in the germline V gene (reference sequence). What the study reported, not specific to this receptor: A further reported finding was that TCR beta sequences accurately predicted the HLA-A and HLA-B alleles for most subjects in the first cohort. Compared with the roughly 670-donor mean, donors in an Asian-associated ancestry cluster had fewer N-insertions in productive TCRs, according to a later genetic analysis. A later genetic analysis associated a missense DCLRE1C variant with V-gene and J-gene trimming of TCR beta chains, and an independent cohort replicated the association. Linkage disequilibrium might explain the correlated functional status among segregating V segments, but an unknown experimental factor could not be ruled out. In the study, around 160 TCR beta chains were listed as associated with cytomegalovirus. Across donors, most TCR sequences were observed very rarely, whereas some public TCRs were present in many individuals. Immune exposure information for the cohort was limited to CMV serostatus. According to a later analysis, TCR association rates differed among HLA loci, with DRB1 alleles showing the most associated TCRs and HLA-C alleles showing the fewest. A later analysis reported that several top co-occurrence clusters appeared linked to parvovirus B19, influenza, CMV and Epstein-Barr virus. Because HLA typing was unavailable for some donors at each locus, only the typed subset was used in association tests. Some IMGT-functional V segments, including TRBV6-2 and TRBV6-3, could not be distinguished by the 87-base-pair reads and were therefore excluded. Broadly in line with IMGT annotations, most TCR beta V segments showed up in productive rearrangements about 90% or about 30% of the time in an earlier analysis of several hundred of the donors. Roughly uniform sequencing depth across donors was assumed in presence/absence analyses, although this assumption may not hold. A few of the identified cytomegalovirus-associated TCR beta chains were confirmed in vitro to be specific for cytomegalovirus antigens. Compared with equally common non-associated chains, HLA-associated TCR beta chains in a later analysis were more clonally expanded and had lower generation probabilities. The earlier analysis of some 540 of the donors excluded about 16 rarely observed V segments, including chromosome 9 orphons, because counts were too low. A later analysis associated about 17,000 TCR beta sequences with specific HLA alleles at a false discovery rate of 0.05. The classifier was reported to diagnose cytomegalovirus status with high specificity and sensitivity in both the original cohort and the validation cohort. The cohort was sequenced for TCR beta chains only, and without alpha or paired-chain data the features that could be detected were limited. When HLA alleles, especially DR and DQ, strongly co-occurred, attributing TCR associations to individual alleles was difficult. According to the authors, the approach could potentially be generalized to other disease states and immunological phenotypes. According to a later analysis, most CMV-associated TCR beta chains appeared to be HLA-restricted, and the HLA associations seemed to be driven largely by CMV exposure. A cluster of highly shared sequence variants was judged likely to represent a technical artifact of the sequencing pipeline.

The protocol used for the library was the immunoSEQ multiplex PCR assay. The multiplex PCR relied on a mix of 60 forward primers for TCR Vbeta segments and 13 reverse primers for TCR Jbeta segments. A multiplex PCR assay on genomic DNA amplified the CDR3 region of rearranged TCR beta genes. The amplified TCR beta libraries were sequenced on the Illumina HiSeq System as 87-base-pair reads. As for how the authors treated the data: A later analysis counted about 80 million unique TCR beta chains across the approximately 700 repertoires, and roughly 10 million of these chains were shared by at least two donors. A nearest-neighbor algorithm error-corrected the raw reads and collapsed the reads into unique sequences, merging closely related sequences to remove PCR and sequencing errors. To assign V, D and J gene segments, CDR3 sequences were aligned to IMGT reference sequences. For a sequence to be retained, at least a six-nucleotide match to both a V gene segment and a J gene segment was required. Rearrangements were called productive when the CDR3 lacked stop codons and stayed in frame with V and J; all others were non-productive. Following IMGT convention, CDR3 was defined as the stretch from the second conserved V-encoded cysteine up to the conserved J-encoded phenylalanine. The earlier analysis of a few hundred of the donors excluded sequences that lacked an unambiguous match to a single V gene segment. In an earlier analysis of 450 to 700 of the donors, V segments were called functional above 56.7% productive rearrangements and were called segregating when the between-donor standard deviation exceeded 5%. A statistical classification framework was built for diagnosing cytomegalovirus status from the catalog of TCR beta chain sequences. V and J gene assignment, in a later analysis, came from comparing TCR nucleotide sequences with IMGT/GENE-DB human TR gene sequences. In a later analysis, CDR3 sequences and most-parsimonious VDJ recombination scenarios were assigned using the TCRdist pipeline. In a later analysis, each TCR beta chain was defined by its CDR3 amino acid sequence together with its V-gene family, and reads lacking a unique V-gene family were excluded. In a later analysis, approximately 590 highly shared, low-generation-probability nucleotide sequences were removed to address suspected cross-contamination and a sequencing artifact. A later analysis calculated a clonal expansion index for each public chain from normalized within-repertoire ranks of inferred template counts. Generation probabilities in a later analysis came from a VDJ recombination model fitted to out-of-frame rearrangements, and those results were checked against IGoR. In a later analysis, TCR-TCR, TCR-HLA and TCR-CMV co-occurrence was scored with hypergeometric tests, and a repertoire-size bias correction was applied to TCR pairs. A later analysis estimated false discovery rates by permuting HLA or CMV assignments 20 times. A later analysis grouped co-occurring TCRs with DBSCAN, adding TCRdist sequence similarity when clustering within HLA-allele-positive subsets. For co-occurrence clustering, repertoires with fewer than 30,000 or more than 120,000 public chains were excluded, along with about five repertoires with anomalous nucleotide sharing. In TCRdb, the immuneACCESS table is reduced to in-frame sequences with V and J assigned. These tables do not hold every clone; where another copy was compared, an unresolved V gene accounts for under half, and the others remain unexplained. Clonal size and the V and J genes are those of that table, whereas D and trimming came from the DNA. For this sample the table gives some 170,000 clones, of which 82% were detected only once. The top ten constitute around 1.5% of the sample.

The cohort was made up of 666 healthy bone marrow donors. All cohort members were sampled while nominally healthy, although unrecorded immune exposures were likely present. The donor was CMV seropositive and belonged to the group of 250 to 300 seropositive cohort members. A peripheral blood sample was provided by each donor, and peripheral blood mononuclear cells were used for TCR beta sequencing. The Qiagen DNeasy Blood Extraction Kit was used to extract genomic DNA from the blood cell samples. Sequenced material: PBMCs. The sequence is built from TRBV10-1 and TRBJ2-1, with 8 central nucleotides matching TRBD2. This receptor was taken from a girl aged 10 to 17 in good health and CMV-seropositive. The CDR3 loop reads CASSPNTAGLGDEQFF. The base sequence is TGCGCCAGCAGCCCAAACACAGCGGGACTAGGGGATGAGCAGTTCTTC.